These T cell receptor beta chains were read from a single sample in a study of blood T cell repertoires in COVID-19. Measured with immunoSEQ multiplex PCR; TCRdb has only the in-frame clones, and not every one. In the table there are a few hundred thousand clones, approximately 86% of which are singletons. Input material: peripheral blood. Receptor source: a man aged 55 to 70 with acute or convalescent COVID-19. The CDR3 runs from the conserved cysteine through the conserved F or W. A D gene is named only where the DNA matches it firmly. Clone size is stated in some rows and not others, as once, few, many or a class when expanded.

d_call j_call v_call clone_size cdr3_nt cdr3_aa
TRBD1 TRBJ2-3 TRBV7-9 - TGTGCCAGCAGCCCACACGGGACAGCTCTAACGCTGGATACGCAGTATTTT CASSPHGTALTLDTQYF
TRBD1 TRBJ2-7 TRBV6-1 - TGTGCCAGCAGTGAAACAGGGGGCCTCACCTACGAGCAGTACTTC CASSETGGLTYEQYF
- TRBJ2-7 TRBV28 - TGTGCCAGCAGATCAGGGACCTACGAGCAGTACTTC CASRSGTYEQYF
TRBD1 TRBJ1-5 TRBV7-8 - TGTGCCAGCAGCCCGGGACAGCAGGGGCCTCAGCCCCAGCATTTT CASSPGQQGPQPQHF
- TRBJ1-4 TRBV6-5 - TGTGCCAGCAGTACCCTCACCAGGATTGGTGAAAAACTGTTTTTT CASSTLTRIGEKLFF
- TRBJ1-5 TRBV28 few TGTGCCAGCACCTCACAGGGAGGGCTGGGCCAGCCCCAGCATTTT CASTSQGGLGQPQHF
- TRBJ1-3 TRBV18 - TGTGCCAGCTCTCGGGACACCTCTGGAAACACCATATATTTT CASSRDTSGNTIYF
- TRBJ2-2 TRBV19 - TGTGCCATTGGGGGCAGGGAGCCCGGGGAGCTGTTTTTT CAIGGREPGELFF
- TRBJ1-1 TRBV29-1 - TGCAGCGTGGTAACGGGGGCTGAAGCTTTCTTT CSVVTGAEAFF
TRBD1 TRBJ2-5 TRBV5-6 - TGTGCCAGCAGCTTGGATGGGGGACAGGGATCCCCTTTTCGAGAGACCCAGTACTTC CASSLDGGQGSPFRETQYF
TRBD2 TRBJ2-1 TRBV6-5 few TGTGCCAGCAGTTCCGGTAGCGGGGGGACCCTCAATGAGCAGTTCTTC CASSSGSGGTLNEQFF
- TRBJ1-2 TRBV5-1 - TGCGCCAGCAGCTTGGGGACCGACGAGCGGGGCTACACCTTC CASSLGTDERGYTF
- TRBJ1-6 TRBV27 - TGTGCCAGCAGTTTAAGTGACAGTTATCACCCGGACTCACCCCTCCACTTT CASSLSDSYHPDSPLHF
TRBD1 TRBJ2-7 TRBV2 - TGTGCCAGCAGTGAAAGGGGACAGGGGGGCTCCTACGAGCAGTACTTC CASSERGQGGSYEQYF
- TRBJ1-2 TRBV28 - TGTGCCAGCAGCCCCTTATACAGGGCCCTACTCTATGGCTACACCTTC CASSPLYRALLYGYTF
TRBD1 TRBJ2-7 TRBV5-6 - TGTGCCAGCAGCACCCCCACAGGGGGCGCCCGGGGGGAGCAGTACTTC CASSTPTGGARGEQYF
TRBD1 TRBJ1-4 TRBV30 - TGTGCCTGGAGTGCGGACAGGGCGAGGTTGCATGAAAAACTGTTTTTT CAWSADRARLHEKLFF
- TRBJ1-2 TRBV9 - TGTGCCAGCAGTACTCCCGGGTGGTACTATGGCTACACCTTC CASSTPGWYYGYTF
TRBD1 TRBJ2-2 TRBV9 - TGTGCCAGCAGCGTCAGGGGGCTTAACACCGGGGAGCTGTTTTTT CASSVRGLNTGELFF